This T cell receptor (beta chain) was identified during a study of beta chain features in type 1 diabetes. Overall study findings and caveats: All four CD4+ subsets from Type 1 diabetes patients carried moderately but significantly shorter TCRB CDR3s.

Concerning this clone: Its specificity is unknown.

This CDR3 contains 13 residues. Germline CDR1 MNHNS, CDR2 SASEGT. The V end was cut by 8 bases, the J end by 5 bases, with 12 bases between. Since all of the isolated RNA was reverse transcribed, expressed TCRB transcripts were what got sequenced. TCRdb's copy holds only in-frame clones and misses some; the assay was immunoSEQ multiplex PCR. The table includes 600,000 to 700,000 clones, under 15% detected once. This receptor was taken from a man between 18 and 29 years old with type 1 diabetes. V is TRBV6-1 and J is TRBJ1-4; D perhaps matches TRBD1 (5 bases). Sequenced input: naive CD4+ T cells from blood. CDR3 sequence reads: CASGDGLNEKLFF. DNA of the CDR3: TGTGCCAGCGGGGACGGCCTCAATGAAAAACTGTTTTTT.